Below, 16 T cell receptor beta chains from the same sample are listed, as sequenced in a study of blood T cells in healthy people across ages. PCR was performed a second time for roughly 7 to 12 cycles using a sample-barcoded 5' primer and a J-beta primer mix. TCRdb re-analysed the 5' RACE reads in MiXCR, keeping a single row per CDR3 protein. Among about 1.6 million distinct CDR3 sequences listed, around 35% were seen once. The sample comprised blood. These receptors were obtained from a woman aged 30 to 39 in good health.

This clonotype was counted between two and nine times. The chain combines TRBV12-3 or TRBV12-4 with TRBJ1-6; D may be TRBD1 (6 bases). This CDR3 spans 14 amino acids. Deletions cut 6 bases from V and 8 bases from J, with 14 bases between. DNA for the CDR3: TGTGCCAGCAGCGCCTCAAGGGGGGATTCACCCCTCCACTTT. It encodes CASSASRGDSPLHF.

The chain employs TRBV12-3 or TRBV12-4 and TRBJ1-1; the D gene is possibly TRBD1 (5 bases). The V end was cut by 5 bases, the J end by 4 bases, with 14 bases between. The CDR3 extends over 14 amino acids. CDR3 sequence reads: CASSPVLGGTEAFF. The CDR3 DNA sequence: TGTGCCAGCAGTCCCGTTCTGGGGGGCACTGAAGCTTTCTTT.

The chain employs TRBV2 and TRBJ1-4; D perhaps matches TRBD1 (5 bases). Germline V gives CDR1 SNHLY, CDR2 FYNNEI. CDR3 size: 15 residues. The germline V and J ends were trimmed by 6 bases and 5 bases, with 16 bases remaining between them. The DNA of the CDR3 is TGTGCCAGCAGGGTGGGGGGAAGCACGAATGAAAAACTGTTTTTT. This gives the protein CASRVGGSTNEKLFF.

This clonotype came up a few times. CDR3 sequence: CASSPTRPGSSYEQYF. For the CDR3, the DNA is TGTGCCAGCAGTCCTACCAGACCAGGGAGCTCCTACGAGCAGTACTTC. The chain has TRBV28 and TRBJ2-7, with D possibly being TRBD1 or TRBD2 (5 bases each). There are 16 residues in the CDR3. Trimming shortened V by 5 bases and J by 0 bases, and 17 bases separated the two germline ends. From germline, CDR1 is MDHEN and CDR2 SYDVKM.

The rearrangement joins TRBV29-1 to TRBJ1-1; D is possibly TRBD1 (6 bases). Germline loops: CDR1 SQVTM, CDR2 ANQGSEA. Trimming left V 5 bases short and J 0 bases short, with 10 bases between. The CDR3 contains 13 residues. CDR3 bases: TGCAGCGTTACGGAGGGGGTGAACACTGAAGCTTTCTTT. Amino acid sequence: CSVTEGVNTEAFF.

This chain's CDR3 is CASSSTPTSAQETQYF. Written as DNA, the CDR3 is TGCGCCAGCAGCTCAACTCCAACCTCTGCTCAAGAGACCCAGTACTTC. J is TRBJ2-5 and V is TRBV5-1; D uncertain. The V gene lost 3 bases and the J gene lost 2 bases, with 17 bases spanning the gap. Germline V gene sequence: CDR1 SGHRS, CDR2 YFSETQ. The CDR3 sequence is 16 residues long.

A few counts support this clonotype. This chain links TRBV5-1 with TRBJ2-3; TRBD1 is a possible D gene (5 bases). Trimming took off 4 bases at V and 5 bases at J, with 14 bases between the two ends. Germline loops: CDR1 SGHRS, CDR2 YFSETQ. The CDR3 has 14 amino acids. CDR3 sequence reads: CASSPSGQGDTQYF. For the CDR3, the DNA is TGCGCCAGCAGCCCTTCAGGGCAAGGAGATACGCAGTATTTT.

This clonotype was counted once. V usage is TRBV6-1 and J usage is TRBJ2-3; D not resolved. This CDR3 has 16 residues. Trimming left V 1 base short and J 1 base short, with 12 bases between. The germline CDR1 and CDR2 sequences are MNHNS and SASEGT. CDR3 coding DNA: TGTGCCAGCAGTGAAGGGGTGGGGTTGGGCACAGATACGCAGTATTTT. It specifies CASSEGVGLGTDTQYF.

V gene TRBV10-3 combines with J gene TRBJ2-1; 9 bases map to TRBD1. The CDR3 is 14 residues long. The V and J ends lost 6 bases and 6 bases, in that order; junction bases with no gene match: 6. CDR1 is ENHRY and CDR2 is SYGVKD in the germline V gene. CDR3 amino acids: CAIRTGTGPNEQFF. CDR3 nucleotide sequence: TGTGCCATCAGGACTGGGACAGGGCCCAATGAGCAGTTCTTC.

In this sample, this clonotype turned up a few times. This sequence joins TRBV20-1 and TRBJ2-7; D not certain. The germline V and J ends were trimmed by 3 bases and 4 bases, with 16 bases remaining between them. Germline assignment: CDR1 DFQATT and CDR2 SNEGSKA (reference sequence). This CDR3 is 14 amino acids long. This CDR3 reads CSASLPQTPYEQYF. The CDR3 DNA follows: TGCAGTGCTAGTCTCCCACAGACCCCATACGAGCAGTACTTC.

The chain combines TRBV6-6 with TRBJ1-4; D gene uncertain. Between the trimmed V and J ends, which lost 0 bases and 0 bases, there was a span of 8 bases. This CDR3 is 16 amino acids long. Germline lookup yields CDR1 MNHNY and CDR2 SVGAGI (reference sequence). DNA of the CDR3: TGTGCCAGCAGTTACTCAAGAAGGACAACTAATGAAAAACTGTTTTTT. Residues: CASSYSRRTTNEKLFF.

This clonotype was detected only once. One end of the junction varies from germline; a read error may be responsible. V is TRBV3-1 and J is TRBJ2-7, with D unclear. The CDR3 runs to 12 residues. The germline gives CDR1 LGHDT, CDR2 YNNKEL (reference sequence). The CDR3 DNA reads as TGTGTCAGCAGCCAGTTAGACTACGAGCAGTACTTC. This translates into CVSSQLDYEQYF.

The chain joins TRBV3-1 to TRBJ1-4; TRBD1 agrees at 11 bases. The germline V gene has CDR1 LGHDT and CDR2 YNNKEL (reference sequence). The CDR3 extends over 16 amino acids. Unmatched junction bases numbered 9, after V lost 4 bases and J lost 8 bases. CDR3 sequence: CASSLRVGTGGEKLFF. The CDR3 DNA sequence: TGTGCCAGCAGCCTGCGGGTCGGGACAGGGGGAGAAAAACTGTTTTTT.

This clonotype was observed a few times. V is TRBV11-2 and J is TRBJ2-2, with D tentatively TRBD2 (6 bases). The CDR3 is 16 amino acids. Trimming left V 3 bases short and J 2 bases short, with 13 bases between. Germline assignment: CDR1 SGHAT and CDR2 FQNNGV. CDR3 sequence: CASSFRDSPNTGELFF. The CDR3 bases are TGTGCCAGCAGCTTCCGGGACTCCCCTAACACCGGGGAGCTGTTTTTT.

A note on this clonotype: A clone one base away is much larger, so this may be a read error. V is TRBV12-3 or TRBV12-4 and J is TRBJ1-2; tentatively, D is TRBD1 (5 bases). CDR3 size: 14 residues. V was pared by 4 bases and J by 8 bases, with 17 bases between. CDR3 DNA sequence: TGTGCCAGCAGTTCCCCGTCAGGGCGGGGCGGCTACACCTTC. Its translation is CASSSPSGRGGYTF.

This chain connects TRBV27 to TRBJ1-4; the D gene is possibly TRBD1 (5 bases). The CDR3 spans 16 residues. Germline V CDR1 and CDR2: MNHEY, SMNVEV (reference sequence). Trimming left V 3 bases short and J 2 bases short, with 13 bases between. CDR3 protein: CASSLNPGPTNEKLFF. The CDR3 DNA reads TGTGCCAGCAGTTTGAACCCAGGGCCCACTAATGAAAAACTGTTTTTT. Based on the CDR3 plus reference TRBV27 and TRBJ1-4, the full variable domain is EAQVTQNPRYLITVTGKKLTVTCSQNMNHEYMSWYRQDPGLGLRQIYYSMNVEVTDKGDVPEGYKVSRKEKRNFPLILESPSPNQTSLYFCASSLNPGPTNEKLFFGSGTQLSVL.